This T cell receptor (beta chain) was observed in a study of blood T cell repertoires in COVID-19. Looking at the study overall: The United States, Italy and Spain provided the acute and convalescent COVID-19 samples. Sources were T cells, B-cell-depleted T cells, or PBMCs; the material itself was cDNA or gDNA.

The CDR3 is 13 amino acids. CDR1 is MNHNY, CDR2 SVGAGI, per germline (reference sequence). The V and J ends lost 7 bases and 0 bases respectively, with 7 bases between them. Per the original methods: Estimation of nucleated cell counts was performed using reference gene primer amplification. Assay used: immunoSEQ multiplex PCR; TCRdb lists only in-frame clones, some missing. V and J calls and clone size come straight from that table; D and trimming were deduced from the DNA. Found here are just over 150,000 clones, over 80% of them singletons; the top ten hold roughly 4.5%. Sequencing was carried out using peripheral blood. This chain links TRBV6-6 with TRBJ1-3, with unresolved D. The clonotype was recovered from a woman aged 45-59 years with acute or convalescent COVID-19. The CDR3 DNA is TGTGCCAGCATCTCCCGCTCTGGAAACACCATATATTTT. This sequence encodes CASISRSGNTIYF.